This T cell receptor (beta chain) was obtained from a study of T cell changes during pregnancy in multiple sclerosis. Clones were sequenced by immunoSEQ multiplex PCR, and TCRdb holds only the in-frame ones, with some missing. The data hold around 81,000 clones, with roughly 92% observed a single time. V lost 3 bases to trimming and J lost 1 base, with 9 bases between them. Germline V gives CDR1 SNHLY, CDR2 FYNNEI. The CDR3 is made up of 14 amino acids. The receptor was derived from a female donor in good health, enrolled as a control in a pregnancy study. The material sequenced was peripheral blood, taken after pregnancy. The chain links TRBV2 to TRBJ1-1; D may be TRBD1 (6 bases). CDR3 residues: CASSEVRGNTEAFF. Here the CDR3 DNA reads TGTGCCAGCAGTGAGGTCAGGGGGAACACTGAAGCTTTCTTT.